This T cell receptor (beta chain) stems from a study of T cell responses to AZD1222 COVID-19 vaccine (dated by TCRdb to the early 2020s). Background for the entire study: AZD1222 recipients with second doses at about 4 weeks or about 12 weeks were pooled, because spike-specific TCR depth and breadth did not differ between schedules. TCR sequencing was performed for more than 230 trial participants, of whom 200 to 210 were given two doses of AZD1222 and 26 were given two doses of MenACWY control vaccine. Enrollment into the trials was organized by age into subgroups of 18-55, 56-69 and 70-plus years, and those subgroups contained roughly 150, 30 and 60 TCR-sequenced participants, respectively. General findings and caveats noted by the study authors: Conclusions about previously exposed vaccinees are limited because only six or seven AZD1222 recipients were SARS-CoV-2 seropositive at baseline. Because no samples from the day 14 peak response were available, repertoires could be characterized only after the peak T cell response. Participants were mostly white British and included more females than males, and it was suggested by the authors that clonal diversity may have been underestimated. The 56-69-year group was small, and its depth increase did not reach significance, likely because of low power. A significant rise in spike-specific TCR breadth and depth was observed after two AZD1222 doses relative to day 0 and relative to MenACWY recipients. The vaccine-associated CD4 TCRs covered the entire spike protein, and the dominant responses fell in regions 160-218 and 743-854. Reportedly, close to half of the unique spike-specific TCRs recognized epitopes lying outside the regions that are mutated in the B.1.351 and B.1.1.7 variants.

In the paper's terms, the time point label means: baseline before first vaccination. Vaccinee samples were obtained from the UK trials COV001 and COV002, which included a single-blind randomized controlled phase 2/3 trial of AZD1222 (ChAdOx1 nCoV-19) in healthy adults. For TCRbeta chain sequencing, PBMC samples were collected from trial participants at day 0 and at day 28 after the second dose. V gives up 1 base and J gives up 4 bases, and the segment between their germline ends measures 15 bases. For CDR1 and CDR2, the germline V gene lists SGDLS and YYNGEE. The CDR3 goes from the cysteine to the phenylalanine over 16 residues. Only the CDR3 portion is preserved as DNA: 48 bases, with reading frame beginning at the first base. In its sample, this clone was seen a few times. No antigen is known for it. No much larger clonotype is one base removed from it; base qualities were not supplied. The CDR3 regions of human TCRbeta chains were analyzed by immunosequencing. For the original study's pipeline: Repertoire TCRs were checked for matches against a reference library of SARS-CoV-2-specific TCRs that had been generated using the MIRA antigen-specificity platform. Breadth meant the fraction of unique TCRs that were SARS-CoV-2-associated, whereas depth meant the fraction of total T cells that were SARS-CoV-2-associated. Using the MIRA data, each spike-specific TCR was mapped to the spike region that the TCR reacts to and placed in a CD4 or CD8 class. Log10-transformed breadth and depth values were compared by one-way ANOVA with Sidak's multiple comparisons tests. Held by TCRdb, this immuneACCESS table contains in-frame sequences only and omits some clones. Under half of the omission traces to an unresolved V gene where checked; the cause of the rest is unknown. The V and J calls and clone size were taken over from that table, and D and trimming were inferred from the DNA. The sample table lists under 200,000 clones, 88% of them with a count of one. Of the sample, roughly 5.5% falls within the top ten clones.

The chain is made from TRBV9 and TRBJ1-5; the D gene is perhaps TRBD1, on 5 matching bases. The source material was peripheral blood, sampled on day 0 of AZD1222 vaccination. The sequence was collected from an adult in good health. For the CDR3, the sequence is CASSVSWGGRNQPQHF. The sequence in DNA is TGTGCCAGCAGCGTATCCTGGGGGGGTAGGAATCAGCCCCAGCATTTT.